This TCR beta chain was identified during a study of cytomegalovirus exposure and HLA in healthy donors. Remarks on this clone: The antigen remains unidentified.

The germline V gene encodes CDR1 MGHRA and CDR2 YSYEKL. V lost 1 base, J lost 6 bases, and 6 bases stayed unmatched. CDR3 length equals 15 residues. Vbeta (60) and Jbeta (13) primers were used in the PCR. Assay: immunoSEQ multiplex PCR; the TCRdb copy retains only in-frame clones and omits some. The sample comprises tens of thousands of clones, approximately 80% of which are singletons, and approximately 2.4% rests with the top ten. Findings and limits, study-wide: The authors considered a cluster of highly shared sequence variants likely to be a sequencing artifact. Analysis was carried out at a later point, and it linked a missense DCLRE1C variant to TCR beta V- and J-gene trimming. Productive status was seen about 90% or about 30% of the time for most TCR beta V segments in an earlier analysis. Accurate prediction of most subjects' HLA-A and HLA-B alleles from TCR beta sequences was reported.

Sequenced sample: PBMCs. This TCR was recovered from a female donor in good health and CMV-seronegative. This chain links TRBV4-1 with TRBJ2-3; TRBD2 agrees at 8 bases. CDR3 bases: TGCGCCAGCAGCCAAGGGCGGGGGGAGGGGGATACGCAGTATTTT. Translated, it gives CASSQGRGEGDTQYF.